Listed below are T cell receptor beta chains from one sample, sequenced in a study of regulatory T cells in long-lasting Graves disease. Using its own MiXCR run on the multiplex PCR reads, TCRdb lists one record per CDR3 protein. Of approximately 470,000 distinct CDR3 sequences in the sample, 15% to 20% were seen once. The data also belong to a second study, concerning T cells in Graves' hyperthyroidism and ophthalmopathy.

The specimen comprised peripheral blood mononuclear cells (PBMCs), sampled at new diagnosis, from a patient treated with antithyroid drugs. The receptors come from a man aged 40-49 years with Graves disease. Both conserved end residues are part of each CDR3. Each record gives: D gene, clone size, J gene, V gene, CDR3 DNA, CDR3 protein. The D gene is left open where the match is weak. Clone size appears in some rows only: once, few, many, or a class for an expanded clone.

d_call: -
clone_size: many
j_call: TRBJ2-1
v_call: TRBV30
cdr3_nt: TGTGCCTGGAGTCCCCGGGACGTATGGAGGGGTGAGCAGTTCTTC
cdr3_aa: CAWSPRDVWRGEQFF

d_call: TRBD2
clone_size: few
j_call: TRBJ2-7
v_call: TRBV7-3
cdr3_nt: TGTGCCAGCAGCTTAGCAGGGGCCCTAGCGGGAGCGCCCTACGAGCAGTACTTC
cdr3_aa: CASSLAGALAGAPYEQYF

d_call: -
clone_size: many
j_call: TRBJ2-7
v_call: TRBV3-1
cdr3_nt: TGTGCCAGCAGCCAAGAGGGAGGGGGCAGCTACGAGCAGTACTTC
cdr3_aa: CASSQEGGGSYEQYF

d_call: -
clone_size: few
j_call: TRBJ2-1
v_call: TRBV5-6
cdr3_nt: TGTGCCAGCAGCGACCCTCGAAGGACTCTTACCTACAATGAGCAGTTCTTC
cdr3_aa: CASSDPRRTLTYNEQFF

d_call: -
clone_size: few
j_call: TRBJ2-5
v_call: TRBV3-1
cdr3_nt: TGTGCCAGCAGCCAAGATGTAAAGACCCAGTACTTC
cdr3_aa: CASSQDVKTQYF

d_call: TRBD1
clone_size: -
j_call: TRBJ2-1
v_call: TRBV24-1
cdr3_nt: TGTGCCACCAGTACAGGGGCCGAGCAGTTCTTC
cdr3_aa: CATSTGAEQFF

d_call: -
clone_size: -
j_call: TRBJ1-3
v_call: TRBV5-1
cdr3_nt: TGCGCCAGCAGCTTTGATGGGAGCTCTGGAAACACCATATATTTT
cdr3_aa: CASSFDGSSGNTIYF

d_call: TRBD2
clone_size: many
j_call: TRBJ2-1
v_call: TRBV20-1
cdr3_nt: TGCAGTGCGCCCCATAGCGGGGGAGCGTTTGAGCAGTTCTTC
cdr3_aa: CSAPHSGGAFEQFF

d_call: -
clone_size: -
j_call: TRBJ2-5
v_call: TRBV7-2
cdr3_nt: TGTGCCAGCAGCATGCGTGGAGGGGGCTTCGGGGAGACCCAGTACTTC
cdr3_aa: CASSMRGGGFGETQYF

d_call: TRBD1
clone_size: many
j_call: TRBJ2-7
v_call: TRBV7-9
cdr3_nt: TGTGCCAGCAGCTTTTCGACAGGGTACCACGAGCAGTACTTC
cdr3_aa: CASSFSTGYHEQYF

d_call: TRBD2
clone_size: many
j_call: TRBJ2-1
v_call: TRBV6-2/TRBV6-3
cdr3_nt: TGTGCCAGCAGTTACGAGGGGACTAGCTTTGGTGAGCAGTTCTTC
cdr3_aa: CASSYEGTSFGEQFF

d_call: -
clone_size: many
j_call: TRBJ2-5
v_call: TRBV11-2
cdr3_nt: TGTGCCAGCAGCTTAATTAGGACAAATACCCAGTACTTC
cdr3_aa: CASSLIRTNTQYF

d_call: TRBD2
clone_size: many
j_call: TRBJ2-7
v_call: TRBV7-8
cdr3_nt: TGTGCCAGCAGCGAAAGACTAGCGGGAGAAGCCGAGCAGTACTTC
cdr3_aa: CASSERLAGEAEQYF

d_call: TRBD2
clone_size: few
j_call: TRBJ2-7
v_call: TRBV18
cdr3_nt: TGTGCCAGCTCACCACCGCTAGCGGGGGCCTACGAGCAGTACTTC
cdr3_aa: CASSPPLAGAYEQYF

d_call: -
clone_size: many
j_call: TRBJ2-7
v_call: TRBV18
cdr3_nt: TGTGCCAGCTCACCGGACATGGAAAAGAGCGAGCAGTACTTC
cdr3_aa: CASSPDMEKSEQYF

d_call: TRBD2
clone_size: -
j_call: TRBJ2-2
v_call: TRBV9
cdr3_nt: TGTGCCAGCAGCGTAGGGACTAGCGGGAGTCACACCGGGGAGCTGTTTTTT
cdr3_aa: CASSVGTSGSHTGELFF

d_call: -
clone_size: -
j_call: TRBJ1-1
v_call: TRBV14
cdr3_nt: TGTGCCCGCAGCCAAGAGGGCCGGGTAGCTTTCTTT
cdr3_aa: CARSQEGRVAFF

d_call: -
clone_size: few
j_call: TRBJ2-1
v_call: TRBV29-1
cdr3_nt: TGCAGCGTTGATTCGTTGCCTGGCTCCTACAATGAGCAGTTCTTC
cdr3_aa: CSVDSLPGSYNEQFF

d_call: TRBD2
clone_size: few
j_call: TRBJ2-7
v_call: TRBV24-1
cdr3_nt: TGTGCCACCAGTGATTTTATAGCGGGGGGCTACGAGCAGTACTTC
cdr3_aa: CATSDFIAGGYEQYF

d_call: -
clone_size: -
j_call: TRBJ2-3
v_call: TRBV6-1
cdr3_nt: TGTGCCAGCAGTGACGGAGGGTGGGGGCCCTCCACAGATACGCAGTATTTT
cdr3_aa: CASSDGGWGPSTDTQYF

d_call: TRBD2
clone_size: many
j_call: TRBJ2-3
v_call: TRBV2
cdr3_nt: TGTGCCAGCAAGCGGGGACTAGCGGGAGAAGGGGATACGCAGTATTTT
cdr3_aa: CASKRGLAGEGDTQYF

d_call: TRBD2
clone_size: few
j_call: TRBJ2-1
v_call: TRBV6-2/TRBV6-3
cdr3_nt: TGTGCCAGCAACTCGGGACTAGCGGGAGCAGGTGAGCAGTTCTTC
cdr3_aa: CASNSGLAGAGEQFF

d_call: TRBD2
clone_size: few
j_call: TRBJ2-3
v_call: TRBV5-1
cdr3_nt: TGCGCCAGCACCCCATTAGCGGGAGGCACAGATACGCAGTATTTT
cdr3_aa: CASTPLAGGTDTQYF

d_call: -
clone_size: many
j_call: TRBJ2-7
v_call: TRBV2
cdr3_nt: TGTGCCAGCAGTGGTGGACTCTCCTACGAGCAGTACTTC
cdr3_aa: CASSGGLSYEQYF

d_call: TRBD1
clone_size: -
j_call: TRBJ1-1
v_call: TRBV7-9
cdr3_nt: TGTGCCAGCAGCAACACAGGGGACACTGAAGCTTTCTTT
cdr3_aa: CASSNTGDTEAFF

d_call: TRBD1
clone_size: many
j_call: TRBJ1-2
v_call: TRBV28
cdr3_nt: TGTGCCAGCAGACCCGACAGGGTTGAAGGCTACACCTTC
cdr3_aa: CASRPDRVEGYTF

d_call: TRBD1
clone_size: many
j_call: TRBJ2-7
v_call: TRBV2
cdr3_nt: TGTGCCAGCAGTGCTGCCGGGACAGGGGTCTACGAGCAGTACTTC
cdr3_aa: CASSAAGTGVYEQYF

d_call: -
clone_size: many
j_call: TRBJ1-4
v_call: TRBV18
cdr3_nt: TGTGCCAGCTCACCATTACGGGGGCGCCATGAAAAACTGTTTTTT
cdr3_aa: CASSPLRGRHEKLFF

d_call: -
clone_size: many
j_call: TRBJ1-2
v_call: TRBV11-2
cdr3_nt: TGTGCCAGCAGCCCAGCACAGGGTTTTGGGGATGGCTACACCTTC
cdr3_aa: CASSPAQGFGDGYTF

d_call: TRBD2
clone_size: many
j_call: TRBJ2-1
v_call: TRBV13
cdr3_nt: TGTGCCAGCAGCTTACCCCGAACTAGCGGGAGGGCCTCCTACAATGAGCAGTTCTTC
cdr3_aa: CASSLPRTSGRASYNEQFF

d_call: TRBD1
clone_size: -
j_call: TRBJ2-5
v_call: TRBV28
cdr3_nt: TGTGCCAGCAGTTCCCCGGCAGGGGGCGGTGAGACCCAGTACTTC
cdr3_aa: CASSSPAGGGETQYF

d_call: TRBD2
clone_size: -
j_call: TRBJ2-3
v_call: TRBV7-9
cdr3_nt: TGTGCCAGCACCGCCCGGCCTAGCGGAAGCACAGATACGCAGTATTTT
cdr3_aa: CASTARPSGSTDTQYF

d_call: -
clone_size: few
j_call: TRBJ2-3
v_call: TRBV24-1
cdr3_nt: TGTGCCACCAGTGATAAGGCAGACGCCACAGATACGCAGTATTTT
cdr3_aa: CATSDKADATDTQYF

d_call: -
clone_size: -
j_call: TRBJ2-7
v_call: TRBV3-1
cdr3_nt: TGTGCCAGCAGCCAAGCTTCAGGGAGCAGCGAGCAGTACTTC
cdr3_aa: CASSQASGSSEQYF

d_call: TRBD2
clone_size: few
j_call: TRBJ2-3
v_call: TRBV10-3
cdr3_nt: TGTGCCATCAGGGACAGCGGGAGCCTAACAGATACGCAGTATTTT
cdr3_aa: CAIRDSGSLTDTQYF

d_call: -
clone_size: many
j_call: TRBJ1-4
v_call: TRBV2
cdr3_nt: TGTGCCAGCAATCGAGGGGCAACTAATGAAAAACTGTTTTTT
cdr3_aa: CASNRGATNEKLFF

d_call: TRBD2
clone_size: many
j_call: TRBJ2-7
v_call: TRBV27
cdr3_nt: TGTGCCAGCAGTTTTACCCCAGAACTAGCGGAGCTGTACGAGCAGTACTTC
cdr3_aa: CASSFTPELAELYEQYF

d_call: TRBD1
clone_size: many
j_call: TRBJ1-4
v_call: TRBV20-1
cdr3_nt: TGCAGTGCTAGAACGTACCGGGACAGTCAGGAAAAACTGTTTTTT
cdr3_aa: CSARTYRDSQEKLFF

d_call: -
clone_size: -
j_call: TRBJ2-5
v_call: TRBV3-1
cdr3_nt: TGTGCCAGCAGCCCGCGCCTCCATCAAGAGACCCAGTACTTC
cdr3_aa: CASSPRLHQETQYF

d_call: -
clone_size: many
j_call: TRBJ1-1
v_call: TRBV3-1
cdr3_nt: TGTGCCAGCAGCCAAGAGTCTGGCCGGGGAGACACTGAAGCTTTCTTT
cdr3_aa: CASSQESGRGDTEAFF